These 19 T cell receptor beta chains share one sample of origin, sequenced in a study of T cell repertoires in cytomegalovirus infection. No antigen is known for these receptors. Each CDR3 protein is one row after TCRdb ran MiXCR on the reads. The top ten clones hold around 12% of a sample with 800,000 to 950,000 distinct CDR3 sequences, around a third of them seen once. The sequencing here drew on cultured CD8+ T cells from PBMCs, taken from culture after CMV antigen stimulation. Source of these receptors: a human donor in good health (CMV status not recorded). Some clones in this sample may be carry-over from other donors' samples.

Turning to this clonotype: At one of its ends the junction is not consistent with the germline gene, which may arise from a read error. This chain connects TRBV7-8 to TRBJ1-5; D unclear. Germline-derived CDR1 and CDR2 are SGHVS and FQNEAQ. This CDR3 has 16 amino acids. This CDR3 reads CAGSPWGDDSNQPQHF. DNA of the CDR3: TGTGCCGGCAGCCCTTGGGGAGATGATAGCAATCAGCCCCAGCATTTT.

The table lists this clonotype with many counts. The chain's CDR3 is CASSVQGGGTEAFF. As DNA, the CDR3 is TGTGCCAGCAGTGTCCAGGGCGGCGGCACTGAAGCTTTCTTT. V and J are TRBV6-1 and TRBJ1-1; the D gene is possibly TRBD1 (5 bases). CDR1 is MNHNS and CDR2 is SASEGT in the germline V gene. This CDR3 region has 14 residues. V dropped 4 bases and J dropped 4 bases, with 13 bases sitting between them.

This clonotype was found a few times. The chain links TRBV12-3 or TRBV12-4 to TRBJ1-5; 10 bases fit TRBD1. V gave up 2 bases and J gave up 4 bases; unmatched junction bases: 5. The CDR3 consists of 16 residues. The CDR3 DNA reads as TGTGCCAGCAGTTTAAGGGACAGGGGAATGAATCAGCCCCAGCATTTT. The encoded protein is CASSLRDRGMNQPQHF.

This chain links TRBV7-9 with TRBJ1-1, with D unclear. Between the trimmed V and J ends, which lost 2 bases and 6 bases, there was a span of 13 bases. Germline V CDR1 and CDR2: SEHNR, FQNEAQ (reference sequence). CDR3 size: 14 residues. The CDR3 DNA reads as TGTGCCAGCAGCTTAAACGGAGGGATGGCTGAAGCTTTCTTT. It specifies CASSLNGGMAEAFF.

There are many counts of this clonotype. V and J are TRBV12-5 and TRBJ1-1; 10 bases are a match to TRBD1. The CDR3 contains 16 residues. Per the germline V gene, CDR1 is LGHNT and CDR2 is FRNRAP. With 2 bases clipped from V and 5 bases from J, the junction kept 8 bases outside the gene matches. The CDR3 sequence is CASGLLPGQGITEAFF. The CDR3 DNA is TGTGCTAGTGGTTTGTTACCGGGACAGGGGATTACTGAAGCTTTCTTT.

This clonotype occurred a few times. The genes are TRBV7-2 and TRBJ2-1; no definite D call. V was shortened by 0 bases and J by 3 bases, with 21 bases between the two germline ends. CDR3 length: 19 residues. Germline lookup yields CDR1 SGHTA and CDR2 FQGNSA. The CDR3 DNA follows: TGTGCCAGCAGCTTAGCAAGGATCGGGCCTACCCCGAACTACAATGAGCAGTTCTTC. Translation: CASSLARIGPTPNYNEQFF.

Note on this clonotype: A read error may explain this, as a much larger clone is one base away. This chain's CDR3 is CANSPGQLVSYEQYV. The DNA for the CDR3 is TGTGCCAACAGCCCCGGACAGCTTGTCTCCTACGAGCAGTACGTC. The gene calls are TRBV7-8 and TRBJ2-7, with a weak D call TRBD1 (6 bases). Germline V gene sequence: CDR1 SGHVS, CDR2 FQNEAQ. This CDR3 spans 15 amino acids.

The V and J genes are TRBV7-8 and TRBJ2-5, with TRBD2 matching 8 bases. This CDR3 spans 15 amino acids. Per germline, CDR1 SGHVS and CDR2 FQNEAQ. Unmatched junction bases numbered 5, after V lost 2 bases and J lost 3 bases. CDR3 in amino acids: CASSLSGLVKETQYF. The CDR3 nucleotides are TGTGCCAGCAGCTTATCGGGACTAGTAAAAGAGACCCAGTACTTC.

A few counts support this clonotype. V gene TRBV7-9 combines with J gene TRBJ2-7, with 8 bases fitting TRBD1. V shed 5 bases, J shed 3 bases, and the junction held 3 bases outside the gene matches. This CDR3 comprises 13 residues. Germline values: CDR1 SEHNR, CDR2 FQNEAQ (reference sequence). In DNA, the CDR3 is TGTGCCAGCAGCGGGACAGGTATCTACGAGCAGTACGTC. Translated: CASSGTGIYEQYV.

V and J are TRBV5-1 and TRBJ2-1, with a weak D call TRBD1 (6 bases). The CDR3 extends over 17 amino acids. Looked up from germline, CDR1 is SGHRS and CDR2 is YFSETQ. V lost 4 bases and J 8 bases, leaving 25 bases between the germline ends. CDR3 in DNA: TGCGCCAGCAGCCCGAGGACAGCCCCCTTAGCTAAGTATGAGCAGTTCTTC. Encoded protein: CASSPRTAPLAKYEQFF.

The chain links TRBV29-1 to TRBJ2-3, with a weak D call TRBD1 (7 bases). The CDR3 has 13 amino acids. Germline V lookup: CDR1 SQVTM, CDR2 ANQGSEA. The V end lost 1 base, the J end lost 6 bases, and 11 bases lay between the germline ends. The CDR3 loop is CSVEVQGGDTQYF. Here the CDR3 DNA reads TGCAGCGTTGAAGTTCAGGGGGGTGATACGCAGTATTTT.

The chain couples TRBV7-9 to TRBJ2-7; 13 bases are a match to TRBD2. Germline V gives CDR1 SEHNR, CDR2 FQNEAQ (reference sequence). Trimming removed 4 bases from V and 4 bases from J; junction bases left unmatched: 7. CDR3 length: 16 residues. CDR3 coding DNA: TGTGCCAGCAGCTATACTAGCGGGGGGGCCAAGTACGAGCAGTACTTC. It is translated as CASSYTSGGAKYEQYF.

This clonotype came up many times. The genes are TRBV10-3 and TRBJ2-2, with D possibly being TRBD1 (5 bases). Germline CDR1 and CDR2: ENHRY and SYGVKD. The V gene lost 6 bases and the J gene lost 1 base, with 18 bases spanning the gap. This CDR3 contains 17 residues. CDR3 coding DNA: TGTGCCATCAGGCCCCCGAGTAGGGGATTGAACACCGGGGAGCTGTTTTTT. Protein product: CAIRPPSRGLNTGELFF.

This chain connects TRBV6-1 to TRBJ2-2, with 9 bases fitting TRBD1. V shed 5 bases and J 5 bases; nucleotides not matched to a gene: 12. CDR3 size: 17 residues. Germline V gene sequence: CDR1 MNHNS, CDR2 SASEGT. CDR3 bases: TGTGCCAGCAGTTTCTTGTACAGGGGGCTGGAGACCGGGGAGCTGTTTTTT. It translates to CASSFLYRGLETGELFF.

Only a few counts were recorded for this clonotype. This chain connects TRBV6-1 to TRBJ2-4, with 7 bases aligning to TRBD1. The J segment lost 1 base and the V segment lost 6 bases, leaving 12 bases of the junction unmatched. This CDR3 has 17 amino acids. Germline V gives CDR1 MNHNS, CDR2 SASEGT. Written as DNA, the CDR3 is TGTGCCAGCAGGATCCTTGGGCAGGGGGTCGCCAAAAACATTCAGTACTTC. This sequence encodes CASRILGQGVAKNIQYF.

The chain combines TRBV7-9 with TRBJ1-1; no clear D. The CDR3 sequence is 14 residues long. The germline V gene encodes CDR1 SEHNR and CDR2 FQNEAQ (reference sequence). Trimming took off 0 bases at V and 3 bases at J, with 8 bases between the two ends. The CDR3: CASSLAKMDTEAFF. The CDR3 bases are TGTGCCAGCAGCTTAGCGAAGATGGACACTGAAGCTTTCTTT.

The J gene is TRBJ1-1, the V gene TRBV7-9; D gene uncertain. Trimming removed 5 bases at V and 1 base at J, with 17 bases between. The CDR3 sequence is 16 residues long. In germline, CDR1 is SEHNR, CDR2 FQNEAQ (reference sequence). CDR3 sequence reads: CASSPREGRRNTEAFF. As DNA, the CDR3 is TGTGCCAGCAGCCCGAGAGAGGGTCGGAGGAACACTGAAGCTTTCTTT. The whole variable domain, filled in from reference TRBV7-9 and TRBJ1-1, reads DTGVSQNPRHKITKRGQNVTFRCDPISEHNRLYWYRQTLGQGPEFLTYFQNEAQLEKSRLLSDRFSAERPKGSFSTLEIQRTEQGDSAMYLCASSPREGRRNTEAFFGQGTRLTVV.

This clonotype showed up just a few times. The CDR3 sequence: CASSSSGTGNTEAFF. The CDR3 nucleotides read TGTGCCAGCAGCTCCTCCGGGACAGGGAACACTGAAGCTTTCTTT. The rearrangement uses TRBV7-9 and TRBJ1-1; TRBD1 aligns across 8 bases. The V gene end was trimmed by 4 bases and the J gene end by 1 base; junction bases not matched to a gene: 5. CDR1 is SEHNR and CDR2 is FQNEAQ in the germline V gene (reference sequence). The CDR3 covers 15 residues.

This clonotype was picked up many times. The chain joins TRBV7-9 to TRBJ2-7, with a possible D match to TRBD2 (5 bases). With 3 bases removed from V and 0 bases from J, the gap between germline ends came to 6 bases. This CDR3 has 13 amino acids. The germline V gene encodes CDR1 SEHNR and CDR2 FQNEAQ (reference sequence). This chain's CDR3 is CASSFRDSYEQYF. CDR3 coding DNA: TGTGCCAGCAGCTTTCGGGACTCCTACGAGCAGTACTTC. The full variable domain, in which reference TRBV7-9 and TRBJ2-7 provide the parts outside the CDR3, is DTGVSQNPRHKITKRGQNVTFRCDPISEHNRLYWYRQTLGQGPEFLTYFQNEAQLEKSRLLSDRFSAERPKGSFSTLEIQRTEQGDSAMYLCASSFRDSYEQYFGPGTRLTVT.